The rows below give T cell receptor beta chains drawn from one sample of a study of T cell responses to AZD1222 COVID-19 vaccine. Assay: immunoSEQ multiplex PCR; the TCRdb copy retains only in-frame clones and omits some. The sample shows roughly 140,000 clones, about nine tenths of them seen only once. The sample was peripheral blood, taken 28 days after the second AZD1222 dose. The receptors here all came from an adult who received the AZD1222 COVID-19 vaccine. The CDR3 runs from the conserved cysteine through the conserved F or W.

V | CDR3
TRBV6-1 | CASTGAGVSPLHF
TRBV11-2 | CASRLAGRDGELFF
TRBV5-1 | CASSFGSSYNSPLHF
TRBV6-5 | CASRRGMNTEAFF
TRBV27 | CASSWGTYPSARFYNEQFF
TRBV4-1 | CASSQDRVPGELFF
TRBV7-2 | CASSFGLALVDEQFF
TRBV4-3 | CASSRGETQYF
TRBV19 | CASRQGNNPNQPQHF
TRBV6-5 | CASSRPQETQYF
TRBV5-1 | CASSPTGTGHQETQYF
TRBV6-1 | CASSVFSGTPGNEQFF
TRBV2 | CASSERRFYGYTF
TRBV27 | CASTQGGSSYNEQFF
TRBV23-1 | CASWSWGRENTIYF
TRBV29-1 | CSVELGSGSGGVYNEQFF
TRBV3-1/TRBV3-2 | CASSLRRASYNSPLHF
TRBV9 | CASSPRQGGGYEQYF
TRBV24-1 | CATSDFGRGAYNEQFF
TRBV5-4 | CASSLSGEQYF
TRBV7-9 | CASSLELGLSGGFYGYTF
TRBV19 | CASSGVSGSAQYF
TRBV6-6 | CASSYSGRAYEQYF
TRBV10-2 | CASKKAVYNEQFF
TRBV7-9 | CASRSATGVGEKLFF
TRBV4-2 | CASSQAGQGLNEQFF
TRBV13 | CASSTQRTGRAHYGYTF
TRBV30 | CAWSVQGARPNGYTF
TRBV5-8 | CASSFLGPYSNQPQHF